The clone carrying this TCR beta chain occurred many times. Germline V gives CDR1 SGDLS, CDR2 YYNGEE. This CDR3 comprises 17 residues. V lost 0 bases to trimming and J lost 4 bases, with 20 bases between them. The data were obtained in a study of metastatic and nonmetastatic thyroid tumors. For the study at large: It was across blood and tumor or nodule tissue from malignant and benign thyroid patients that repertoires were compared.

With MiXCR, TCRdb called clones anew from the PCR reads. The sample contains about 9,000 clones, roughly 14% of which appear only once. The entire patient cohort was treatment-naive prior to thyroid surgery. The chain couples TRBV9 to TRBJ2-7, with a weak D call TRBD2 (7 bases). This sequence originates from a female donor with papillary thyroid cancer or a benign thyroid nodule (not recorded which). Some clones in this sample may be carry-over from other donors' samples. Specimen: blood. In DNA, the CDR3 is TGTGCCAGCAGCGTAGAGGGGGGGTGGCGGGTACAATACGAGCAGTACTTC. Its translation is CASSVEGGWRVQYEQYF. Combining the CDR3 with reference TRBV9 and TRBJ2-7 gives the whole variable domain DSGVTQTPKHLITATGQRVTLRCSPRSGDLSVYWYQQSLDQGLQFLIQYYNGEERAKGNILERFSAQQFPDLHSELNLSSLELGDSALYFCASSVEGGWRVQYEQYFGPGTRLTVT.